What follows describes a single TCR beta chain. Its antigen remains undetermined. One base away there is no much larger clone; base qualities are not given. For sequencing of the TCRbeta CDR3 region, genomic DNA was extracted from the sorted cells. The immunoSEQ Assay was used to sequence the TCRbeta CDR3 regions. Not all clones reach the TCRdb copy of this immuneACCESS table, which keeps in-frame sequences only. Checked studies attribute under half of the gap to unresolved V genes and leave the rest unexplained. The sample table lists some 80,000 clones, 65% to 90% of them with a count of one. Less than 2% of the sample is held by the ten biggest clonotypes. From a lookup of the germline V gene, CDR1 and CDR2 are MNHEY and SVGAGI. V and J are truncated by 7 bases and 0 bases respectively, leaving an intervening sequence of 13 bases. From the cysteine up to the phenylalanine, the CDR3 has a length of 14 residues. Just CDR3 DNA is preserved here, 42 bases in frame from base 1.

The trial excluded patients who had a history of autoimmune disease or were on systemic immunosuppression. Peripheral blood for TCR sequencing was collected from all dose cohorts at baseline, on cycle 4 day 1, and on cycle 7 day 1. The samples were drawn from a first-in-human, open-label, multicenter phase I dose-escalation trial of ivuxolimab. Adults with locally advanced or metastatic melanoma, renal cell carcinoma, hepatocellular carcinoma or head and neck squamous cell carcinoma were enrolled in the trial. Before TCR sequencing, CD4+ T cells and CD8+ T cells were sorted from peripheral blood as separate populations. These data originate in a study of OX40 agonist ivuxolimab in advanced cancers. Study-level background: Ivuxolimab was a fully human IgG2 agonistic monoclonal antibody targeting the costimulatory receptor OX40 (CD134). Intravenous ivuxolimab was administered to patients every 2 weeks at six dose levels: 0.01, 0.1, 0.3, 1.5, 3 and 10 mg/kg. Among the roughly 50 dose-escalation patients, about 20 had hepatocellular carcinoma, 15 or so melanoma, 9 renal cell carcinoma and 9 head and neck cancer. A male proportion of around 83% and a mean age of approximately 62 years, ranging from 23 to 79, were recorded for the dose-escalation cohort. Patients were allowed to have had prior anti-PD-1, anti-PD-L1 or anti-CTLA-4 therapy, and roughly two fifths of the dose-escalation patients had been treated with checkpoint inhibitors. Partial responses were achieved by three dose-escalation patients, of whom one had hepatocellular carcinoma and two had cutaneous melanoma. Peripheral TCRbeta sequencing aimed to test whether ivuxolimab altered TCR sequence diversity and caused clonal T-cell expansion. The paper describes the monotherapy dose-escalation part (N ≈ 52 patients) of the phase I trial of ivuxolimab.

Here is what the overall study found, with its caveats: The antigen specificity of the clonally expanded peripheral T cells was not determined. Clonal expansion of both CD4+ and CD8+ blood T cells was observed from baseline to week 6 at doses 0.1 to 3.0 mg/kg. Low levels of normalized T-cell clonal expansion were also shown by some nonresponding patients. After ivuxolimab, CD8+ T cells had more expanded clones than CD4+ T cells on average. Partial responders in the 0.1-3.0 mg/kg groups had among the lowest normalized peripheral clonal expansion, especially among CD8+ T cells.

The clonotype originates from an adult with an advanced solid tumor such as melanoma, head and neck, liver or kidney cancer. The sequence is built from TRBV6-5 and TRBJ2-7; there is no confident call for the D gene. The material was CD4+ or CD8+ T cells sorted from blood, obtained in a trial of the OX40 agonist ivuxolimab. The DNA sequence reads TGTGCCAGCAAGAATGGAGCGACCTCCTACGAGCAGTACTTC. It is translated as CASKNGATSYEQYF.